Each of the 15 T cell receptor beta chains below was sequenced from the same sample in a study of early T cells in non-severe SARS-CoV-2 infection. TCRdb re-called the 5' RACE reads through MiXCR, storing one row per CDR3 protein. Of about 83,000 distinct CDR3 sequences in the sample, more than 9% were seen once. The material sequenced was whole blood, taken at baseline. All receptors come from an adult who was a healthcare worker with PCR-confirmed SARS-CoV-2 infection or an uninfected control (not recorded which).

V and J are TRBV7-6 and TRBJ2-2; 10 nucleotides align to TRBD2. The V gene end was trimmed by 1 base and the J gene end by 5 bases; junction bases not matched to a gene: 4. The CDR3 length is 16 residues. CDR1 and CDR2 (germline): SGHVS, FNYEAQ. CDR3 DNA: TGTGCCAGCAGCTTAGAGCCTAGCGGGAGTACCGGGGAGCTGTTTTTT. Protein sequence: CASSLEPSGSTGELFF.

The DNA for the CDR3 is TGTGCCAGCAGCCCGCAGGGGGGGACTAGCGGGATTATAGCGACGGATGAGCAGTTCTTC. As protein: CASSPQGGTSGIIATDEQFF. The chain employs TRBV7-8 and TRBJ2-1, with 13 bases aligning to TRBD2. The V and J ends lost 5 bases and 8 bases, in that order; junction bases with no gene match: 21. The CDR3 totals 20 residues. Germline-derived CDR1 and CDR2 are SGHVS and FQNEAQ.

A note on this clonotype: This may stem from a read error, because a much larger clone lies one nucleotide away. This chain joins TRBV11-2 and TRBJ1-1; unclear D gene. Trimming removed 1 base at V and 3 bases at J, with 6 bases between. Germline V gives CDR1 SGHAT, CDR2 FQNNGV. This CDR3 is built from 13 residues. In nucleotides, the CDR3 is TGTGCCAGCAGCTTAGTGCTGGACACTGAAGCTTTCTTT. Encoded protein: CASSLVLDTEAFF.

This clonotype was counted ten times or more. V is TRBV20-1 and J is TRBJ2-2; 9 bases align to TRBD2. CDR3 length: 14 amino acids. The ends lost 2 bases at V and 2 bases at J; junction bases unmatched: 0. CDR1 and CDR2 from the germline V gene are DFQATT and SNEGSKA (reference sequence). The CDR3 here is CSARLAGNTGELFF. In DNA, the CDR3 is TGCAGTGCTAGACTAGCGGGAAACACCGGGGAGCTGTTTTTT.

This clonotype appeared a few times. V usage is TRBV12-5 and J usage is TRBJ2-1; either TRBD1 or TRBD2 may fit D (6 bases each). Germline V CDR1 and CDR2: LGHNT, FRNRAP. The CDR3 is made up of 15 amino acids. The V end lost 6 bases, the J end lost 1 base, and 13 bases lay between the germline ends. DNA for the CDR3: TGTGCTAGTGGCCGAGGGGGGCCATCCTACAATGAGCAGTTCTTC. Its protein is CASGRGGPSYNEQFF.

This clonotype was seen ten or more times. The V call is TRBV27, the J call TRBJ2-1; TRBD1 might be the D (6 bases). The CDR3 loop spans 16 amino acids. Trimming removed 5 bases from V and 0 bases from J, with 14 bases in between. Germline CDR1 MNHEY, CDR2 SMNVEV (reference sequence). The CDR3 is CASSRQTGLSYNEQFF. As DNA, the CDR3 is TGTGCCAGCAGTAGACAGACAGGCCTCTCCTACAATGAGCAGTTCTTC.

This clonotype was observed a few times. The chain couples TRBV6-6 to TRBJ2-7; maybe TRBD2 (5 bases). Trimming shortened V by 0 bases and J by 7 bases, and 13 bases separated the two germline ends. Per germline, CDR1 MNHNY and CDR2 SVGAGI (reference sequence). The CDR3 runs to 14 residues. The CDR3 region is CASSYSRAGVEQYF. CDR3 DNA sequence: TGTGCCAGCAGTTACTCGAGGGCGGGTGTAGAGCAGTACTTC.

The chain uses TRBV7-2 and TRBJ2-3; 8 bases match TRBD2. The length of the CDR3 is 14 residues. CDR1 SGHTA and CDR2 FQGNSA come from the germline V gene. V gave up 5 bases and J gave up 3 bases; unmatched junction bases: 4. The CDR3 region has the DNA TGTGCCAGCAGCGACGGACTAGCTACAGATACGCAGTATTTT. It codes for CASSDGLATDTQYF.

This clonotype was seen a handful of times. The genes are TRBV5-4 and TRBJ2-1; D might be TRBD1 or TRBD2, each matching 5 bases. Germline CDR1 reads SGHNT; CDR2 reads YYREEE (reference sequence). V shed 4 bases and J shed 6 bases, with 11 bases lying between them. This CDR3 has 13 residues. CDR3 sequence (DNA): TGTGCCAGCAGCAACCGGGACCGCAATGAGCAGTTCTTC. This translates into CASSNRDRNEQFF.

The V call is TRBV20-1, the J call TRBJ1-1; D may be TRBD1 (5 bases). Trimming shortened V by 6 bases and J by 1 base, and 12 bases separated the two germline ends. From germline, CDR1 is DFQATT and CDR2 SNEGSKA (reference sequence). This CDR3 has 13 amino acids. The CDR3 nucleotides are TGCAGTGCCCGGACACCAGAGAACACTGAAGCTTTCTTT. Its translation is CSARTPENTEAFF.

The chain joins TRBV12-3 or TRBV12-4 to TRBJ1-1; 7 bases agree with TRBD1. There are 13 residues in the CDR3. Germline trimming cut 3 bases from V and 8 bases from J; bases unmatched to any gene: 6. The CDR3 sequence: CASSFFWTGEAFF. The CDR3 coding sequence is TGTGCCAGCAGTTTCTTCTGGACAGGAGAAGCTTTCTTT.

The rearrangement links TRBV5-1 to TRBJ2-1; maybe TRBD1 (6 bases). Germline V gene data show CDR1 as SGHRS and CDR2 as YFSETQ. This CDR3 has 15 amino acids. V gave up 0 bases and J gave up 7 bases, with 14 bases separating them. CDR3 sequence reads: CASSLVGYRENEQFF. CDR3 nucleotide sequence: TGCGCCAGCAGCTTGGTGGGTTACAGGGAGAATGAGCAGTTCTTC.

The chain is built from TRBV4-1 and TRBJ2-7; 11 bases align to TRBD2. V gave up 2 bases and J gave up 5 bases; unmatched junction bases: 11. The CDR3 runs 17 residues. The germline CDR1 and CDR2 sequences are MGHRA and YSYEKL. CDR3 residues: CASSQTSGGLIWHEQYF. CDR3 in DNA: TGCGCCAGCAGCCAAACTAGCGGGGGCTTGATTTGGCACGAGCAGTACTTC.

This clonotype was counted a few times. This chain joins TRBV27 and TRBJ1-2; D gene ambiguous. The CDR3 is 13 amino acids. Looked up from germline, CDR1 is MNHEY and CDR2 is SMNVEV (reference sequence). Trimming removed 4 bases from V and 5 bases from J, with 11 bases in between. The CDR3 loop is CASSSDPQYGYTF. The CDR3 nucleotides read TGTGCCAGCAGTTCCGATCCGCAGTATGGCTACACCTTC.

The J gene is TRBJ2-7, the V gene TRBV27; 9 nucleotides align to TRBD2. J was trimmed by 2 bases and V by 6 bases; bases with no gene match: 5. The CDR3 has 14 residues. Germline assignment: CDR1 MNHEY and CDR2 SMNVEV (reference sequence). Written as DNA, the CDR3 is TGTGCCAGCAGCCGTAGCGGGGGCCCCTACGAGCAGTACTTC. Its protein is CASSRSGGPYEQYF.